The 9 T cell receptor beta chains below come from one sample, sequenced in a study of technical replicates of blood from four donors. Data came from immunoSEQ multiplex PCR; TCRdb stores just in-frame clones and leaves some out. The sample includes about 59,000 clones, around 95% of them seen just once. Sequencing was performed on PBMCs. The receptors stem from a human donor in good health. Some clones in this sample may be carry-over from other donors' samples.

The chain couples TRBV27 to TRBJ2-2, with a possible D match to TRBD2 (5 bases). The CDR3 consists of 15 residues. Per the germline V gene, CDR1 is MNHEY and CDR2 is SMNVEV (reference sequence). V lost 2 bases to trimming and J lost 4 bases, with 11 bases between them. The CDR3 sequence is CASSLTRVPTGELFF. CDR3 nucleotides: TGTGCCAGCAGTTTAACGCGGGTGCCCACCGGGGAGCTGTTTTTT.

The chain employs TRBV7-2 and TRBJ2-7; the match to TRBD2 covers 8 bases. Trimming took 0 bases from V and 3 from J; bases not matched to a gene: 7. Germline CDR1 is SGHTA and CDR2 is FQGNSA. This CDR3 has 16 amino acids. DNA for the CDR3: TGTGCCAGCAGCTTAGCAAGCGGGAGAAGCAGCTACGAGCAGTACTTC. Translating it yields CASSLASGRSSYEQYF.

The rearrangement links TRBV7-9 to TRBJ1-2; TRBD1 is a possible D gene (6 bases). The CDR3 runs 14 residues. V was trimmed by 5 bases and J by 6 bases, leaving 16 bases between them. Germline V gene lookup returns CDR1 SEHNR and CDR2 FQNEAQ (reference sequence). DNA of the CDR3: TGTGCCAGCAGCCAACGCGAGGACAGACATGGCTACACCTTC. Translated: CASSQREDRHGYTF.

V usage is TRBV7-8 and J usage is TRBJ2-7; 9 bases match TRBD1. Germline trimming cut 5 bases from V and 1 base from J; bases unmatched to any gene: 15. The CDR3 contains 18 residues. The germline CDR1 and CDR2 sequences are SGHVS and FQNEAQ. CDR3 bases: TGTGCCAGCAGCCTATCGGCGGGACAGGGACTTTGGTCCTACGAGCAGTACTTC. This codes for CASSLSAGQGLWSYEQYF.

The gene calls are TRBV7-8 and TRBJ1-5, with 7 nucleotides matching TRBD1. The CDR3 is made up of 17 amino acids. Germline values: CDR1 SGHVS, CDR2 FQNEAQ. Trimming cost V 5 bases and J 0 bases; bases outside gene matches: 10. CDR3: CASSGRTGAYSNQPQHF. CDR3 coding DNA: TGTGCCAGCAGCGGACGAACAGGGGCCTATAGCAATCAGCCCCAGCATTTT.

This chain uses TRBV30 with TRBJ1-5, with TRBD1 matching 7 bases. Germline values: CDR1 GTSNPN, CDR2 SVGIG (reference sequence). J gave up 2 bases and V 7 bases, and 8 bases lay outside the gene matches. The CDR3 runs to 14 residues. CDR3 DNA sequence: TGTGCCTTCGAGACAGGGAATGGCAATCAGCCCCAGCATTTT. Amino acid sequence: CAFETGNGNQPQHF.

The J gene is TRBJ2-5, the V gene TRBV7-3; TRBD2 matches 12 bases. The CDR3 is made up of 20 amino acids. Germline V gives CDR1 SGHTA, CDR2 FQGTGA. The trim removed 1 base at V and 0 bases at J, leaving 12 bases unmatched. CDR3 amino acids: CASSLKPAVTSGGNQETQYF. CDR3 nucleotides: TGTGCCAGCAGCTTAAAGCCCGCCGTCACTAGCGGGGGGAACCAAGAGACCCAGTACTTC.

V and J are TRBV5-1 and TRBJ2-3; a possible D gene is TRBD1 (6 bases). The germline V and J ends were trimmed by 2 bases and 0 bases, with 10 bases remaining between them. This CDR3 region has 15 residues. Per the germline V gene, CDR1 is SGHRS and CDR2 is YFSETQ. Written as DNA, the CDR3 is TGCGCCAGCAGCTTTCAGGGGTCTAGCACAGATACGCAGTATTTT. Encoded protein: CASSFQGSSTDTQYF.

The chain links TRBV4-3 to TRBJ2-7; a possible D gene is TRBD2 (6 bases). Germline V gene data show CDR1 as LGHNA and CDR2 as YSLEER. Trimming took off 4 bases at V and 1 base at J, with 14 bases between the two ends. This CDR3 region has 15 residues. The CDR3 is CASSRVGGRSYEQYF. The CDR3 region has the DNA TGCGCCAGCAGCCGGGTGGGGGGTAGGTCCTACGAGCAGTACTTC.